This TCR beta chain was observed in a study of blood T cell repertoires in COVID-19. Study information: Spain, Italy and the United States supplied samples that represented acute and convalescent COVID-19. Nucleic acid was either cDNA or gDNA, and it came from T cells, B-cell-depleted T cells, or PBMCs.

Profiling relied on immunoSEQ multiplex PCR, and the TCRdb table lists in-frame clones only, not all of them. Here the sample spans 200,000 or so clones, around 84% being singletons. V trimming: 1 base; J trimming: 7 bases; junction bases outside the gene matches: 7. The CDR3 extends over 15 amino acids. Germline values: CDR1 SEHNR, CDR2 FQNEAQ (reference sequence). The sample was peripheral blood. This clonotype was obtained from a man aged 55 to 70 with acute or convalescent COVID-19. V is TRBV7-9 and J is TRBJ1-5, with 7 nucleotides matching TRBD1. CDR3 DNA sequence: TGTGCCAGCAGCTTAGGAGACAGGGCAGGCCAGCCCCAGCATTTT. This codes for CASSLGDRAGQPQHF.